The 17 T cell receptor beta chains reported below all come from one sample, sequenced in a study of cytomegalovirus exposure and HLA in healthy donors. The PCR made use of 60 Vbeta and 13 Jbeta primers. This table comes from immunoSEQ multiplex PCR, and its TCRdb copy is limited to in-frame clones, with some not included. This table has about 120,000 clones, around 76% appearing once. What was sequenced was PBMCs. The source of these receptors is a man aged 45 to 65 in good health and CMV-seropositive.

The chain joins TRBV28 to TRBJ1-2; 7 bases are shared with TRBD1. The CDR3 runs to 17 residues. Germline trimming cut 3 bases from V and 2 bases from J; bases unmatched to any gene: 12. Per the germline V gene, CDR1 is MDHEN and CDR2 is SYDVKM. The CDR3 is CASSLLVGGSRNYGYTF. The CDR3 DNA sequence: TGTGCCAGCAGTTTGCTGGTAGGGGGCTCCCGAAACTATGGCTACACCTTC.

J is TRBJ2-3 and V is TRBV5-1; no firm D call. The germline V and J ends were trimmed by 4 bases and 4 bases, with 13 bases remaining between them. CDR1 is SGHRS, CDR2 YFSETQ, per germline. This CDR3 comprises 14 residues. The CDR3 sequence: CASSQEAHSDTQYF. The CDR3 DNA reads TGCGCCAGCAGCCAAGAAGCCCACTCAGATACGCAGTATTTT.

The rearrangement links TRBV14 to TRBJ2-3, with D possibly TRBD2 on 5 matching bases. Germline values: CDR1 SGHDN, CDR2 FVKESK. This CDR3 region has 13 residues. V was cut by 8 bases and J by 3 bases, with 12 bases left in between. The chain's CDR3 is CASGLKFTDTQYF. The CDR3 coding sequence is TGTGCCAGCGGACTTAAATTTACAGATACGCAGTATTTT.

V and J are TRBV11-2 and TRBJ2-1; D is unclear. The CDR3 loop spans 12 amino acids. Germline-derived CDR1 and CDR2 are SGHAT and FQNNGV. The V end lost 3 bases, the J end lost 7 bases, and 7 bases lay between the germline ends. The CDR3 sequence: CASSFVMNEQFF. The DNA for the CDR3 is TGTGCCAGCAGCTTTGTTATGAATGAGCAGTTCTTC.

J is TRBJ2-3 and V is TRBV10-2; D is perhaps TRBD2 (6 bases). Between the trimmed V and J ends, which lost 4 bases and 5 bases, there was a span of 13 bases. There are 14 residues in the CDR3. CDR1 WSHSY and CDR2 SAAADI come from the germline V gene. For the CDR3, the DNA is TGCGCCAGCAGTGCCGCGGGAAGGGGAGATACGCAGTATTTT. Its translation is CASSAAGRGDTQYF.

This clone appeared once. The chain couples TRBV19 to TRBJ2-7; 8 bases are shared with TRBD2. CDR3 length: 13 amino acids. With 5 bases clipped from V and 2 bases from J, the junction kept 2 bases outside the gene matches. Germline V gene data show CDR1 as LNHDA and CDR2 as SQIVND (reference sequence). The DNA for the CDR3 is TGTGCCAGTAGTCAGGGACTAGCCTACGAGCAGTACTTC. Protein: CASSQGLAYEQYF.

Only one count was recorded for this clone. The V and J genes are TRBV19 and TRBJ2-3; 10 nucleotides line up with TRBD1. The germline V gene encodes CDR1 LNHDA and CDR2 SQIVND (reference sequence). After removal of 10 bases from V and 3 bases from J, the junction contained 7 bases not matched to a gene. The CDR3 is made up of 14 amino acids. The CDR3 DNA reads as TGTGCCACCTTGGACAGGGGGAGAACAGATACGCAGTATTTT. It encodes CATLDRGRTDTQYF.

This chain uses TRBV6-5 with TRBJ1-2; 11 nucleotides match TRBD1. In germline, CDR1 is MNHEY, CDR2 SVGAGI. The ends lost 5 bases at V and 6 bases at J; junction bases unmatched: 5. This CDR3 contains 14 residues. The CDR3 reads CASSDRDRGNGYTF. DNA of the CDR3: TGTGCCAGCAGTGACCGGGACAGGGGGAATGGCTACACCTTC.

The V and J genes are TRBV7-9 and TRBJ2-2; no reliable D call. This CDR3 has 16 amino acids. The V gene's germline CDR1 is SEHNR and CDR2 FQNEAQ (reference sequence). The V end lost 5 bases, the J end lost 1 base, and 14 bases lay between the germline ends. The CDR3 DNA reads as TGTGCCAGCAGCGCCCCCGAGACTTTGAACACCGGGGAGCTGTTTTTT. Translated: CASSAPETLNTGELFF.

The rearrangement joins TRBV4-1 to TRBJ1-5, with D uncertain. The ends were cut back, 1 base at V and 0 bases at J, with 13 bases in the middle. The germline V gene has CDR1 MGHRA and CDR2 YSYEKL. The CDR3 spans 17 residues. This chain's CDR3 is CASSQVDTRGSNQPQHF. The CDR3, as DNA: TGCGCCAGCAGCCAAGTCGACACGCGGGGTAGCAATCAGCCCCAGCATTTT.

The CDR3 loop reads CASSLGTHSYEQYF. In nucleotides, the CDR3 is TGTGCCAGCAGTTTAGGGACACACTCCTACGAGCAGTACTTC. The chain has TRBV28 and TRBJ2-7, with D perhaps matching TRBD1 (6 bases). The germline gives CDR1 MDHEN, CDR2 SYDVKM. The ends were cut back, 2 bases at V and 0 bases at J, with 8 bases in the middle. This CDR3 is built from 14 residues.

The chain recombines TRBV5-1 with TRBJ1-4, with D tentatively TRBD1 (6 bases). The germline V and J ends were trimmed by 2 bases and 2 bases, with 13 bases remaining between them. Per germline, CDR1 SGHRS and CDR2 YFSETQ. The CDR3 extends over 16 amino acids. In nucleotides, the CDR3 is TGCGCCAGCAGCTTCGTTGGGGGGGGCACTAATGAAAAACTGTTTTTT. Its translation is CASSFVGGGTNEKLFF.

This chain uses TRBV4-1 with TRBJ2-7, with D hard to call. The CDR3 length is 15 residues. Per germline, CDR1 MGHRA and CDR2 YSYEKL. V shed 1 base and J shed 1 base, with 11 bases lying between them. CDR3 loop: CASSQGTVPSYEQYF. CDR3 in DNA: TGCGCCAGCAGCCAAGGTACGGTCCCGTCCTACGAGCAGTACTTC.

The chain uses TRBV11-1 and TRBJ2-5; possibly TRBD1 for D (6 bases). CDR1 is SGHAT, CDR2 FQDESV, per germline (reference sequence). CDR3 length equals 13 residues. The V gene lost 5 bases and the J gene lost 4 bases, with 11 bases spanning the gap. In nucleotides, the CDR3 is TGTGCCAGCAGCCAGGGGTTGCGAGAGACCCAGTACTTC. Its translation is CASSQGLRETQYF.

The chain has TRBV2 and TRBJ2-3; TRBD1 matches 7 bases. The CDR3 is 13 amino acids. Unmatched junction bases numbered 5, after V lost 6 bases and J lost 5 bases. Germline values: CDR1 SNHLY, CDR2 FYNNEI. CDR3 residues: CASSRTGRDTQYF. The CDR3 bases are TGTGCCAGCAGCAGGACAGGCAGAGATACGCAGTATTTT.

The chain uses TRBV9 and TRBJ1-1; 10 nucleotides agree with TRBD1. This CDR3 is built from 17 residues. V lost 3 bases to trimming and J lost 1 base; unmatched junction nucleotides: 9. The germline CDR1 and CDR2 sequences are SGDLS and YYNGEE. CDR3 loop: CASSGVPGQGPNTEAFF. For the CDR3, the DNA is TGTGCCAGCAGCGGAGTCCCGGGACAGGGGCCGAACACTGAAGCTTTCTTT.

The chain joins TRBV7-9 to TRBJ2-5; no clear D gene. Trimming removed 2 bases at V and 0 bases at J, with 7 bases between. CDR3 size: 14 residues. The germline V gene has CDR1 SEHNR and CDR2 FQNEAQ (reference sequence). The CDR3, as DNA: TGTGCCAGCAGCTTATCCCCAGACCAAGAGACCCAGTACTTC. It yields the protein CASSLSPDQETQYF.